These 18 T cell receptor beta chains originate from one sample sequenced in a study of radiotherapy plus CTLA-4 blockade in lung cancer. Here immunoSEQ multiplex PCR was the method, and the copy in TCRdb shows in-frame clones only, minus some. The sample carries about 120,000 clones, approximately 80% recorded once. Here the sequenced sample was peripheral blood, taken from a patient treated with radiotherapy plus ipilimumab. These receptors all stem from a human donor with non-small cell lung cancer that progressed on radiotherapy plus ipilimumab. Some clones in this sample may be carry-over from other donors' samples.

This clone was observed many times. This chain links TRBV4-1 with TRBJ1-2, with TRBD1 matching 8 bases. Germline lookup yields CDR1 MGHRA and CDR2 YSYEKL. Trimming cost V 2 bases and J 6 bases; bases outside gene matches: 20. The CDR3 extends over 19 amino acids. CDR3 nucleotides: TGCGCCAGCAGCCAACCCAGAGGGGGACAGGACCCTGGGGGTCATGGCTACACCTTC. Its protein is CASSQPRGGQDPGGHGYTF.

This clone was picked up one time. This chain links TRBV7-9 with TRBJ1-2, with 7 nucleotides matching TRBD1. Germline V gene sequence: CDR1 SEHNR, CDR2 FQNEAQ (reference sequence). Trimming took 5 bases from V and 6 from J; bases not matched to a gene: 6. The CDR3 contains 13 residues. The CDR3 loop reads CASSIDREDGYTF. CDR3 nucleotides: TGTGCCAGCAGCATTGACAGGGAAGATGGCTACACCTTC.

The V and J genes are TRBV19 and TRBJ1-1; D gene uncertain. The ends were cut back, 0 bases at V and 3 bases at J, with 11 bases in the middle. The CDR3 totals 15 residues. The germline gives CDR1 LNHDA, CDR2 SQIVND (reference sequence). The CDR3 DNA sequence: TGTGCCAGTAGTATAGAAGGGCAGCGGGACACTGAAGCTTTCTTT. This gives the protein CASSIEGQRDTEAFF.

This clone was counted between two and nine times. V is TRBV4-1 and J is TRBJ1-4; 10 bases are shared with TRBD1. The trim removed 4 bases at V and 5 bases at J, leaving 7 bases unmatched. The CDR3 length is 16 residues. From germline, CDR1 is MGHRA and CDR2 YSYEKL. CDR3 protein: CASSPGQGVFNEKLFF. The DNA for the CDR3 is TGCGCCAGCAGCCCAGGACAGGGGGTATTCAATGAAAAACTGTTTTTT.

V gene TRBV19 combines with J gene TRBJ1-1; tentative D call: TRBD1 (5 bases). Germline V gives CDR1 LNHDA, CDR2 SQIVND (reference sequence). With 5 bases removed from V and 7 bases from J, the gap between germline ends came to 14 bases. This CDR3 spans 13 amino acids. The CDR3 here is CASSAETAGEAFF. The CDR3, as DNA: TGTGCCAGTAGTGCTGAGACAGCGGGTGAAGCTTTCTTT.

The chain couples TRBV5-4 to TRBJ2-7; tentatively, D is TRBD1 or TRBD2 (6 bases each). CDR1 and CDR2 from the germline V gene are SGHNT and YYREEE (reference sequence). V was clipped by 1 base and J by 4 bases, with 15 bases between them. The length of the CDR3 is 15 residues. CDR3 protein: CASSLSGGDSYEQYF. The CDR3 region has the DNA TGTGCCAGCAGCTTGTCCGGGGGCGACTCATACGAGCAGTACTTC.

The J gene is TRBJ1-1, the V gene TRBV7-2; no firm D call. The CDR3 length is 15 residues. Germline loops: CDR1 SGHTA, CDR2 FQGNSA. V shed 1 base and J shed 2 bases, with 11 bases lying between them. As DNA, the CDR3 is TGTGCCAGCAGCTTAGTTTCAAGGTCAAACACTGAAGCTTTCTTT. Protein sequence: CASSLVSRSNTEAFF.

The chain's CDR3 is CASGVGWGMNTEAFF. In nucleotides, the CDR3 is TGTGCCAGCGGCGTCGGATGGGGGATGAACACTGAAGCTTTCTTT. This chain links TRBV28 with TRBJ1-1, with D possibly matching TRBD1 (5 bases). Germline V gene lookup returns CDR1 MDHEN and CDR2 SYDVKM. This CDR3 contains 15 residues. The V gene lost 8 bases and the J gene lost 0 bases, with 16 bases spanning the gap.

J is TRBJ2-5 and V is TRBV6-1; possible D gene TRBD1, 5 bases. The CDR3 has 16 amino acids. Germline values: CDR1 MNHNS, CDR2 SASEGT. V shed 3 bases and J shed 0 bases, with 14 bases lying between them. DNA of the CDR3: TGTGCCAGCAGTGATTATAGGACACGGTACCAAGAGACCCAGTACTTC. Encoded protein: CASSDYRTRYQETQYF.

The sample holds one count of this clone. The gene calls are TRBV5-1 and TRBJ1-1; D unclear. V lost 0 bases to trimming and J lost 1 base, with 10 bases between them. The CDR3 extends over 15 amino acids. Per germline, CDR1 SGHRS and CDR2 YFSETQ. The CDR3 here is CASSLALVQNTEAFF. In DNA, the CDR3 is TGCGCCAGCAGCTTGGCCTTGGTCCAGAACACTGAAGCTTTCTTT.

The V gene is TRBV6-4, the J gene TRBJ1-1, with TRBD1 matching over 9 bases. The CDR3 is 13 residues long. Germline lookup yields CDR1 MRHNA and CDR2 SNTAGT. J lost 5 bases, V lost 10 bases, and 8 bases had no gene match. Written as DNA, the CDR3 is TGTGCCAAAGAGGGACAGGGAGGAACTGAAGCTTTCTTT. Amino acids: CAKEGQGGTEAFF.

This chain links TRBV27 with TRBJ1-6; D unresolved. Trimming took off 5 bases at V and 1 base at J, with 12 bases between the two ends. This CDR3 has 16 residues. Germline V gene lookup returns CDR1 MNHEY and CDR2 SMNVEV (reference sequence). This CDR3 reads CASSHVRRSYNSPLHF. The CDR3, as DNA: TGTGCCAGCAGTCATGTCAGGAGATCCTATAATTCACCCCTCCACTTT.

This rearrangement joins TRBV19 to TRBJ1-5; D possibly corresponds to TRBD1 (5 bases). The CDR3 is made up of 19 amino acids. Germline CDR1 and CDR2: LNHDA and SQIVND (reference sequence). V dropped 0 bases and J dropped 2 bases, with 20 bases sitting between them. The CDR3 sequence: CASSIDPRAGRGGNQPQHF. Written as DNA, the CDR3 is TGTGCCAGTAGTATAGATCCCAGGGCAGGGCGGGGCGGCAATCAGCCCCAGCATTTT.

V and J are TRBV5-3 and TRBJ2-7; weak D call: TRBD2 (5 bases). TRBV5-3 is sorted into the ORF group, with uncertain function. The CDR3 totals 11 residues. The V end lost 9 bases, the J end lost 5 bases, and 12 bases lay between the germline ends. CDR3 bases: TGTGCCATTAGAGGAGGTCACGAGCAGTACTTC. It translates to CAIRGGHEQYF.

In its sample, this clone was seen a few times. V and J are TRBV10-3 and TRBJ2-2, with a weak D call TRBD2 (5 bases). Germline V gives CDR1 ENHRY, CDR2 SYGVKD. Trimming stripped 3 bases from V and 7 bases from J, with 9 bases between. The CDR3 loop spans 13 amino acids. The CDR3: CAISESAGGELFF. The CDR3 DNA follows: TGTGCCATCAGTGAATCTGCGGGCGGGGAGCTGTTTTTT.

The chain has TRBV27 and TRBJ1-1, with D possibly matching TRBD1 (5 bases). Per the germline V gene, CDR1 is MNHEY and CDR2 is SMNVEV (reference sequence). The CDR3 spans 15 residues. With 7 bases removed from V and 2 bases from J, the gap between germline ends came to 17 bases. CDR3 DNA: TGTGCCAGCAACCCAAGACGGGGCATAAACACTGAAGCTTTCTTT. This translates into CASNPRRGINTEAFF.

The chain carries TRBV7-6 and TRBJ2-7; D possibly uses TRBD1 or TRBD2 (7 bases each). The germline V gene encodes CDR1 SGHVS and CDR2 FNYEAQ. Trimming left V 7 bases short and J 2 bases short, with 12 bases between. The CDR3 spans 13 residues. DNA for the CDR3: TGTGCCAGCAAATCAGGGGGGGCCTACGAGCAGTACTTC. Protein product: CASKSGGAYEQYF.

V gene TRBV14 combines with J gene TRBJ1-1; 7 positions agree with TRBD1. With 4 bases clipped from V and 2 bases from J, the junction kept 4 bases outside the gene matches. Per germline, CDR1 SGHDN and CDR2 FVKESK. The CDR3 consists of 14 residues. DNA of the CDR3: TGTGCCAGCAGCCTGGGGACAGATAACACTGAAGCTTTCTTT. Protein product: CASSLGTDNTEAFF.